This T cell receptor beta chain was recorded in a study of T cell responses to AZD1222 COVID-19 vaccine. Germline V gene data show CDR1 as KGHDR and CDR2 as SFDVKD. The CDR3 is 16 residues long. The J segment lost 2 bases and the V segment lost 4 bases, leaving 6 bases of the junction unmatched. The study's findings and limits: White British donors predominated, females outnumbered males, and clonal diversity was possibly underestimated. The study identified only six AZD1222 recipients as seropositive at baseline. Breadth and depth of Spike-specific TCRs rose after two AZD1222 doses.

In this sample, this clone turned up once. No antigen is known for it. Only in-frame clones appear in the TCRdb table, and some are missing; sequencing was by immunoSEQ multiplex PCR. The sample consists of roughly 130,000 clones, about 90% of them appearing once. The rearrangement joins TRBV24-1 to TRBJ2-3, with 9 nucleotides matching TRBD2. Sequences were derived from peripheral blood, sampled on day 0 of AZD1222 vaccination. This sequence was found in an adult in good health. The CDR3: CATSEGLAGLTDTQYF. Written as DNA, the CDR3 is TGTGCCACCAGTGAGGGGCTAGCGGGGCTCACAGATACGCAGTATTTT.